Presented here are 8 T cell receptor beta chains from one specimen sequenced in a study of breast tumors, draining lymph nodes, adjacent tissues. Each CDR3 protein is one row after TCRdb ran MiXCR on the multiplex PCR reads. The sample lists 20,000 to 25,000 distinct CDR3 sequences; roughly 60% were seen once. The material sequenced was breast tumor tissue. Every receptor here comes from a female donor with breast cancer. Some clones in this sample may be carry-over from other donors' samples.

This chain connects TRBV12-3 or TRBV12-4 to TRBJ2-2; D unresolved. This CDR3 comprises 14 residues. The V end lost 10 bases, the J end lost 2 bases, and 14 bases lay between the germline ends. CDR3 coding DNA: TGTGCCACGAGTGTGGGATTAAACACCGGGGAGCTGTTTTTT. This encodes CATSVGLNTGELFF.

The chain uses TRBV7-8 and TRBJ2-7; D perhaps matches TRBD1 (5 bases). From germline, CDR1 is SGHVS and CDR2 FQNEAQ. V lost 5 bases to trimming and J lost 0 bases, with 8 bases between them. CDR3 length equals 13 residues. For the CDR3, the DNA is TGTGCCAGCAGCCCGGACACCTCCTACGAGCAGTACGTC. Translated, it gives CASSPDTSYEQYV.

This clonotype is judged medium-sized. The gene calls are TRBV18 and TRBJ2-5; 10 bases agree with TRBD2. The V gene end was trimmed by 0 bases and the J gene end by 5 bases; junction bases not matched to a gene: 6. The CDR3 extends over 16 amino acids. Per the germline V gene, CDR1 is KGHSH and CDR2 is LQKENI. The CDR3 loop is CASSPPLAGDGETQYF. The DNA for the CDR3 is TGTGCCAGCTCACCACCGCTAGCGGGAGACGGGGAGACCCAGTACTTC.

The chain employs TRBV6-4 and TRBJ1-6; D is ambiguous. The germline gives CDR1 MRHNA, CDR2 SNTAGT. V was pared by 6 bases and J by 10 bases, with 13 bases between. The length of the CDR3 is 13 residues. The chain's CDR3 is CASSGDRESPLHF. Here the CDR3 DNA reads TGTGCCAGCAGCGGGGATCGTGAGTCACCCCTCCACTTT.

In the case of this clonotype: This may be a read error, as it is one base from a much larger clone. The CDR3 end shows no conserved phenylalanine or tryptophan, and so a read error is likely. The V gene is TRBV7-9, the J gene TRBJ2-1; D is possibly TRBD2 (6 bases). V was pared by 4 bases and J by 5 bases, with 12 bases between. CDR3 length equals 14 residues. The V gene's germline CDR1 is SEHNR and CDR2 FQNEAQ (reference sequence). CDR3 DNA sequence: TGTGCCAGCAGCTGGGGAGGCTCGGACAATGAGCAGTTCCTC. This sequence encodes CASSWGGSDNEQFL.

This clonotype has a single count. The conserved closing phenylalanine or tryptophan is absent in this CDR3, likely reflecting a read error. The chain joins TRBV11-2 to TRBJ2-2, with 9 bases lining up with TRBD2. Germline loops: CDR1 SGHAT, CDR2 FQNNGV. CDR3 length: 15 residues. After removal of 4 bases from V and 11 bases from J, the junction contained 11 bases not matched to a gene. In nucleotides, the CDR3 is TGTGCCAGCAGCTCTGCGGGAGGGCCCAGCGGAGAGCTGTTTGTT. Its translation: CASSSAGGPSGELFV.

The V call is TRBV9, the J call TRBJ2-1; the match to TRBD2 covers 9 bases. Per germline, CDR1 SGDLS and CDR2 YYNGEE. CDR3 length: 15 residues. V lost 6 bases, J lost 4 bases, and 8 bases stayed unmatched. The CDR3 loop is CASTERLAGYNEQFF. CDR3 sequence (DNA): TGTGCCAGCACCGAACGGCTAGCGGGATACAATGAGCAGTTCTTC.

CDR3: CASSPQTSGRAYEQYF. The CDR3 nucleotides are TGTGCCAGCAGCCCCCAGACTAGCGGGAGGGCCTACGAGCAGTACTTC. This rearrangement joins TRBV7-9 to TRBJ2-7; 14 bases fit TRBD2. The germline V gene has CDR1 SEHNR and CDR2 FQNEAQ (reference sequence). Trimming cost V 5 bases and J 2 bases; bases outside gene matches: 5. The CDR3 is 16 amino acids. Based on the CDR3 plus reference TRBV7-9 and TRBJ2-7, the full variable domain is DTGVSQNPRHKITKRGQNVTFRCDPISEHNRLYWYRQTLGQGPEFLTYFQNEAQLEKSRLLSDRFSAERPKGSFSTLEIQRTEQGDSAMYLCASSPQTSGRAYEQYFGPGTRLTVT.